This T cell receptor beta chain is from a study of shared clonotypes between healthy human individuals. The wider study: The cohort had a couple of women and a few men, ages 18 to 49.

Germline CDR1 SGHVS, CDR2 FQNEAQ. This CDR3 spans 14 amino acids. V lost 2 bases and J 4 bases, leaving 8 bases between the germline ends. In the case of this clone: Antigen unknown.

Clones were sequenced by immunoSEQ multiplex PCR, and TCRdb holds only the in-frame ones, with some missing. This sample carries about 510,000 clones, about 79% of them seen once, and the ten largest clones take around an eighth. Overall study findings and caveats: The sampled material consisted only of blood, and tissue repertoires are likely to differ.

Adult donors, all healthy and HIV-negative, had no recent acute infections or vaccinations. Genomic DNA, for the unsorted samples, came from tens of millions of PBMCs. Material for sequencing was PBMCs. The gene calls are TRBV7-8 and TRBJ2-2; D gene ambiguous. The receptor comes from a woman in her 40s in good health. Some clones in this sample may be carry-over from other donors' samples. This chain's CDR3 is CASSLLTSTGELFF. The CDR3 DNA reads TGTGCCAGCAGCTTACTTACATCCACCGGGGAGCTGTTTTTT.